This T cell receptor (beta chain) emerged from a study of blood T cell repertoires in COVID-19. Original analysis: The assay estimated nucleated cells by amplifying reference gene primers. Measured with immunoSEQ multiplex PCR; TCRdb has only the in-frame clones, and not every one. Clonal size and the V and J genes are those of that table, whereas D and trimming came from the DNA. The table records approximately 190,000 clones, 82% of them present only once. Germline V gene sequence: CDR1 LGHNA, CDR2 YNFKEQ. The V gene end was trimmed by 2 bases and the J gene end by 8 bases; junction bases not matched to a gene: 7. This CDR3 region has 15 residues.

The rearrangement links TRBV4-2 to TRBJ2-1, with TRBD1 matching over 9 bases. The sample comprised peripheral blood. This receptor was obtained from a woman in her fifties or sixties with COVID-19, enrolled during active disease. CDR3 sequence (DNA): TGTGCCAGCAGCCAACCCGGGACAGGGACGCATGAGCAGTTCTTC. Translating it yields CASSQPGTGTHEQFF.